Listed here are 30 T cell receptor beta chains from one sample, sequenced in a study of OX40 agonist ivuxolimab in advanced cancers. Clones were sequenced by immunoSEQ multiplex PCR, and TCRdb holds only the in-frame ones, with some missing. This sample has 59,000 or so clones, with approximately 86% found just once. Specimen: CD4+ or CD8+ T cells sorted from blood, collected in a trial of the OX40 agonist ivuxolimab. All receptors come from an adult with an advanced solid tumor such as melanoma, head and neck, liver or kidney cancer.

The V gene is TRBV6-1, the J gene TRBJ2-7, with 13 bases that match TRBD2. Unmatched junction bases numbered 6, after V lost 6 bases and J lost 4 bases. The CDR3 covers 15 residues. Germline lookup yields CDR1 MNHNS and CDR2 SASEGT. The CDR3, as DNA: TGTGCCAGCAGCATGGGACTAGCGGGGTCTTACGAGCAGTACTTC. Residues: CASSMGLAGSYEQYF.

This chain uses TRBV19 with TRBJ1-2, with a weak D call TRBD1 (6 bases). Trimming left V 5 bases short and J 1 base short, with 14 bases between. Germline V gene sequence: CDR1 LNHDA, CDR2 SQIVND (reference sequence). The CDR3 extends over 15 amino acids. CDR3 DNA: TGTGCCAGTAGTCATTACGACAGGCTTAACTATGGCTACACCTTC. Its translation is CASSHYDRLNYGYTF.

The chain is built from TRBV7-2 and TRBJ1-2; D remains ambiguous. CDR3 length equals 14 residues. Germline-derived CDR1 and CDR2 are SGHTA and FQGNSA. Trimming pared 0 bases from V and 1 base from J, leaving 6 bases between. CDR3 loop: CASSLAAGNYGYTF. In DNA form, the CDR3 reads TGTGCCAGCAGCTTAGCGGCGGGTAACTATGGCTACACCTTC.

The genes are TRBV6-5 and TRBJ2-2; D gene ambiguous. This CDR3 has 14 amino acids. CDR1 and CDR2 from the germline V gene are MNHEY and SVGAGI. Trimming removed 3 bases from V and 2 bases from J, with 7 bases in between. This CDR3 reads CASSYSVNTGELFF. CDR3 DNA: TGTGCCAGCAGTTATTCGGTAAACACCGGGGAGCTGTTTTTT.

The V call is TRBV18, the J call TRBJ2-7; D gene ambiguous. Trimming shortened V by 6 bases and J by 4 bases, and 10 bases separated the two germline ends. Germline V gives CDR1 KGHSH, CDR2 LQKENI. The CDR3 contains 12 residues. CDR3 DNA sequence: TGTGCCAGCTCGGTCCTTAAATACGAGCAGTACTTC. Translating gives CASSVLKYEQYF.

V and J are TRBV10-2 and TRBJ2-2; D possibly corresponds to TRBD1 (5 bases). From germline, CDR1 is WSHSY and CDR2 SAAADI. Trimming removed 3 bases at V and 6 bases at J, with 8 bases between. The CDR3 totals 13 residues. The CDR3 protein is CASSDRAPGELFF. CDR3 DNA sequence: TGCGCCAGCAGTGACAGGGCGCCCGGGGAGCTGTTTTTT.

The V and J genes are TRBV21-1 and TRBJ2-1; the table's D call of TRBD2 was not tested on the DNA. TRBV21-1 is assigned pseudogene status. CDR3 length: 14 residues. The CDR3 sequence: CASSKFRGAGYKFF. The DNA of the CDR3 is TGTGCCAGCAGCAAATTTAGGGGAGCGGGGTATAAGTTCTTC.

This clone was seen once. The V and J genes are TRBV7-2 and TRBJ1-1, with unresolved D. This CDR3 region has 14 residues. Germline V CDR1 and CDR2: SGHTA, FQGNSA. V was shortened by 5 bases and J by 1 base, with 11 bases between the two germline ends. CDR3 protein: CASSRRVANTEAFF. The CDR3 DNA follows: TGTGCCAGCAGCCGAAGGGTGGCGAACACTGAAGCTTTCTTT.

This clone turned up a few times. The chain is built from TRBV29-1 and TRBJ1-2; D may be TRBD1 (5 bases). CDR1 is SQVTM and CDR2 is ANQGSEA in the germline V gene. This CDR3 is built from 14 residues. V was shortened by 3 bases and J by 5 bases, with 16 bases between the two germline ends. CDR3 residues: CSVERGDTAYGYTF. CDR3 sequence (DNA): TGCAGCGTTGAGAGGGGAGATACTGCTTATGGCTACACCTTC.

In this sample, this clone turned up a few times. This rearrangement joins TRBV19 to TRBJ1-6, with a possible D match to TRBD1 (5 bases). Per the germline V gene, CDR1 is LNHDA and CDR2 is SQIVND (reference sequence). The CDR3 contains 13 residues. V lost 3 bases and J 9 bases, leaving 9 bases between the germline ends. The chain's CDR3 is CASSMGGTSPLHF. DNA of the CDR3: TGTGCCAGTAGTATGGGGGGAACTTCACCCCTCCACTTT. The full variable domain, its missing parts supplied by reference TRBV19 and TRBJ1-6, is DGGITQSPKYLFRKEGQNVTLSCEQNLNHDAMYWYRQDPGQGLRLIYYSQIVNDFQKGDIAEGYSVSREKKESFPLTVTSAQKNPTAFYLCASSMGGTSPLHFGNGTRLTVT.

V gene TRBV5-1 combines with J gene TRBJ2-5; TRBD2 might be the D (6 bases). Germline-derived CDR1 and CDR2 are SGHRS and YFSETQ. The CDR3 loop spans 13 amino acids. Trimming pared 2 bases from V and 10 bases from J, leaving 15 bases between. The CDR3 DNA sequence: TGCGCCAGCAGCTTACCCGGGAGAAGCGGCCAGTACTTC. This gives the protein CASSLPGRSGQYF. Together with reference TRBV5-1 and TRBJ2-5, the CDR3 gives the full variable domain: KAGVTQTPRYLIKTRGQQVTLSCSPISGHRSVSWYQQTPGQGLQFLFEYFSETQRNKGNFPGRFSGRQFSNSRSEMNVSTLELGDSALYLCASSLPGRSGQYFGPGTRLLVL.

The V and J genes are TRBV27 and TRBJ2-7; 8 bases are shared with TRBD1. The CDR3 spans 14 residues. Germline V CDR1 and CDR2: MNHEY, SMNVEV (reference sequence). V lost 3 bases to trimming and J lost 5 bases; unmatched junction nucleotides: 6. The DNA of the CDR3 is TGTGCCAGCAGTTTCGGAGACAGGGGTGACGAGCAGTACTTC. Translation gives CASSFGDRGDEQYF.

The CDR3 nucleotides are TGTGCCAGCAGCCCCTGGGCGGGAGTAGTGTACGAGCAGTACTTC. The encoded protein is CASSPWAGVVYEQYF. The chain recombines TRBV28 with TRBJ2-7; 7 bases are shared with TRBD2. The CDR3 extends over 15 amino acids. With 6 bases clipped from V and 4 bases from J, the junction kept 12 bases outside the gene matches. Germline V gives CDR1 MDHEN, CDR2 SYDVKM.

The CDR3 sequence is CAWSARSYEQYF. In DNA form, the CDR3 reads TGTGCCTGGAGTGCGCGGAGTTACGAGCAGTACTTC. The rearrangement links TRBV30 to TRBJ2-7; D is uncertain. The V and J ends lost 1 base and 4 bases respectively, with 8 bases between them. The CDR3 runs 12 residues. Germline CDR1 is GTSNPN and CDR2 is SVGIG (reference sequence).

This clone has only a few counts. The gene calls are TRBV7-2 and TRBJ2-5, with D maybe TRBD2 (6 bases). Germline CDR1 and CDR2: SGHTA and FQGNSA. Trimming left V 5 bases short and J 7 bases short, with 14 bases between. This CDR3 has 13 amino acids. CDR3 residues: CASSPHPGRTQYF. The DNA for the CDR3 is TGTGCCAGCAGCCCACACCCCGGGAGGACCCAGTACTTC.

The gene calls are TRBV19 and TRBJ1-4; D is unresolved. CDR1 is LNHDA and CDR2 is SQIVND in the germline V gene (reference sequence). The CDR3 is 14 amino acids. Trimming pared 6 bases from V and 1 base from J, leaving 9 bases between. The CDR3 DNA is TGTGCCAGTAGCGCCCGGGGAACTAATGAAAAACTGTTTTTT. This gives the protein CASSARGTNEKLFF.

V gene TRBV7-9 combines with J gene TRBJ1-4, with 9 positions matching TRBD1. Germline V gene sequence: CDR1 SEHNR, CDR2 FQNEAQ (reference sequence). V shed 2 bases and J 8 bases; nucleotides not matched to a gene: 9. The CDR3 is made up of 16 amino acids. The CDR3 region has the DNA TGTGCCAGCAGCTTACTACCGGGACAGGGCGGAGAAAAACTGTTTTTT. Its translation is CASSLLPGQGGEKLFF. The entire variable domain, with the rest obtained from reference TRBV7-9 and TRBJ1-4, is as follows: DTGVSQNPRHKITKRGQNVTFRCDPISEHNRLYWYRQTLGQGPEFLTYFQNEAQLEKSRLLSDRFSAERPKGSFSTLEIQRTEQGDSAMYLCASSLLPGQGGEKLFFGSGTQLSVL.

The CDR3 sequence: CATSRDRGRGEETQYF. The CDR3 nucleotides are TGTGCCACCAGCAGAGATAGGGGGCGAGGGGAAGAGACCCAGTACTTC. The chain is built from TRBV15 and TRBJ2-5, with 7 bases that match TRBD1. This CDR3 is built from 16 residues. From germline, CDR1 is LNHNV and CDR2 YYDKDF (reference sequence). V gave up 0 bases and J gave up 3 bases; unmatched junction bases: 7.

The chain employs TRBV6-5 and TRBJ1-5; 8 bases line up with TRBD1. Germline V CDR1 and CDR2: MNHEY, SVGAGI. Trimming cost V 5 bases and J 4 bases; bases outside gene matches: 7. The length of the CDR3 is 15 residues. CDR3 amino acids: CASSRRYRGNQPQHF. In DNA form, the CDR3 reads TGTGCCAGCAGTCGACGATACAGGGGGAATCAGCCCCAGCATTTT.

The genes are TRBV5-1 and TRBJ2-7; unclear D gene. Germline loops: CDR1 SGHRS, CDR2 YFSETQ. The V end lost 0 bases, the J end lost 0 bases, and 7 bases lay between the germline ends. The CDR3 totals 14 residues. CDR3 nucleotides: TGCGCCAGCAGCTTGGTCGTCAGCTCCTACGAGCAGTACTTC. It translates to CASSLVVSSYEQYF.

V is TRBV10-2 and J is TRBJ2-7; D is unclear. The CDR3 has 11 amino acids. The germline CDR1 and CDR2 sequences are WSHSY and SAAADI. The V end was cut by 3 bases, the J end by 4 bases, with 4 bases between. The CDR3 is CASSDQYEQYF. CDR3 nucleotides: TGCGCCAGCAGTGATCAGTACGAGCAGTACTTC.

V is TRBV7-3 and J is TRBJ2-7; 7 bases are a match to TRBD2. The CDR3 runs 15 residues. After removal of 2 bases from V and 2 bases from J, the junction contained 6 bases not matched to a gene. The germline V gene has CDR1 SGHTA and CDR2 FQGTGA. The CDR3 reads CASSLLAEGAYEQYF. Written as DNA, the CDR3 is TGTGCCAGCAGCTTACTAGCGGAAGGGGCCTACGAGCAGTACTTC.

The V gene is TRBV5-4, the J gene TRBJ2-3; TRBD2 matches at 8 bases. The trim removed 4 bases at V and 3 bases at J, leaving 16 bases unmatched. The CDR3 contains 18 residues. In germline, CDR1 is SGHNT, CDR2 YYREEE (reference sequence). This CDR3 reads CASSPDSLAGPQTDTQYF. CDR3 sequence (DNA): TGTGCCAGCAGCCCGGATTCCTTAGCGGGGCCTCAAACAGATACGCAGTATTTT.

The chain links TRBV10-3 to TRBJ1-4; D remains ambiguous. Trimming cost V 2 bases and J 5 bases, with 9 bases left between them. Germline-derived CDR1 and CDR2 are ENHRY and SYGVKD. The CDR3 covers 14 residues. In DNA, the CDR3 is TGTGCCATCAGTGAGGGGCCTGGGAATGAAAAACTGTTTTTT. It is translated as CAISEGPGNEKLFF.

This chain connects TRBV27 to TRBJ2-6, with D perhaps TRBD1 or TRBD2 (5 bases each). Germline V gives CDR1 MNHEY, CDR2 SMNVEV (reference sequence). V shed 6 bases and J shed 6 bases, with 18 bases lying between them. The CDR3 is 16 residues long. CDR3 amino acids: CASSPRLPGTANVLTF. CDR3 coding DNA: TGTGCCAGCAGCCCCCGTTTGCCAGGGACGGCCAACGTCCTGACTTTC.

The V call is TRBV5-1, the J call TRBJ2-3; the match to TRBD2 covers 11 bases. The CDR3 consists of 18 residues. The V segment lost 3 bases and the J segment 3 bases; nucleotides outside the gene matches: 12. CDR1 and CDR2 from the germline V gene are SGHRS and YFSETQ. The DNA of the CDR3 is TGCGCCAGCAGCTGGGAGACTAGCGGGGCCTCTCGGACAGATACGCAGTATTTT. It translates to CASSWETSGASRTDTQYF.

There are a few counts of this clone. V usage is TRBV2 and J usage is TRBJ1-2; D not certain. V was trimmed by 0 bases and J by 7 bases, leaving 12 bases between them. Looked up from germline, CDR1 is SNHLY and CDR2 is FYNNEI. This CDR3 spans 14 amino acids. CDR3 region: CASSEADGRGGYTF. The DNA of the CDR3 is TGTGCCAGCAGTGAAGCGGACGGGCGGGGTGGCTACACCTTC.

The genes are TRBV28 and TRBJ2-7; D is uncertain. Trimming pared 10 bases from V and 5 bases from J, leaving 9 bases between. The CDR3 spans 10 residues. Germline-derived CDR1 and CDR2 are MDHEN and SYDVKM. The CDR3 here is CATLGDEQYF. The CDR3, as DNA: TGTGCCACCCTTGGGGACGAGCAGTACTTC.

V is TRBV19 and J is TRBJ1-5; no firm D call. This CDR3 spans 14 amino acids. From germline, CDR1 is LNHDA and CDR2 SQIVND (reference sequence). The germline V and J ends were trimmed by 9 bases and 5 bases, with 17 bases remaining between them. In nucleotides, the CDR3 is TGTGCCAGCAGTGTTATGGCAGACTATCAGCCCCAGCATTTT. Its protein product is CASSVMADYQPQHF. The full variable domain, completed using reference TRBV19 and TRBJ1-5, is DGGITQSPKYLFRKEGQNVTLSCEQNLNHDAMYWYRQDPGQGLRLIYYSQIVNDFQKGDIAEGYSVSREKKESFPLTVTSAQKNPTAFYLCASSVMADYQPQHFGDGTRLSIL.

This chain connects TRBV19 to TRBJ2-5; 10 bases match TRBD2. The CDR3 is 19 residues long. The J segment lost 1 base and the V segment lost 1 base, leaving 12 bases of the junction unmatched. The germline gives CDR1 LNHDA, CDR2 SQIVND (reference sequence). In DNA, the CDR3 is TGTGCCAGTAGTATAGGGAGATGGGGAGCGGGAGGGACCCAAGAGACCCAGTACTTC. It translates to CASSIGRWGAGGTQETQYF.